A selection of T cell receptor beta chains follows, all from one sample in a study of blood T cell repertoires in COVID-19. Profiled with immunoSEQ multiplex PCR; TCRdb holds only in-frame clones, not every one. The sample lists around 21,000 clones, 70% to 90% occurring once. Specimen: peripheral blood. The receptor source for this set is a human donor with active COVID-19. The donor label of this sample is uncertain. Each CDR3 is given with its conserved first and last residue. The D gene is left open where the match is weak. Size is omitted from some rows. Given values are once, few, many or a class for expanded clones.

d_gene: NA; j_gene: TRBJ2-5; abundance: NA; v_gene: TRBV3-1/TRBV3-2; len: 14; CDR3aa: CASSPRDIQETQYF
d_gene: TRBD1; j_gene: TRBJ1-3; abundance: NA; v_gene: TRBV19; len: 14; CDR3aa: CASTDRGGGNTIYF
d_gene: NA; j_gene: TRBJ1-1; abundance: NA; v_gene: TRBV19; len: 11; CDR3aa: CASSINRQAFF
d_gene: NA; j_gene: TRBJ2-5; abundance: NA; v_gene: TRBV7-6; len: 16; CDR3aa: CASSLARSRTQETQYF
d_gene: TRBD1; j_gene: TRBJ2-7; abundance: NA; v_gene: TRBV20-1; len: 15; CDR3aa: CSASGLTGTGSEQYF
d_gene: NA; j_gene: TRBJ2-3; abundance: NA; v_gene: TRBV27; len: 14; CDR3aa: CASSLGSYTDTQYF
d_gene: NA; j_gene: TRBJ2-2; abundance: NA; v_gene: TRBV10-3; len: 13; CDR3aa: CAISVREAGELFF
d_gene: TRBD1; j_gene: TRBJ2-7; abundance: NA; v_gene: TRBV5-4; len: 16; CDR3aa: CASSLSPGTGRYEQYF
d_gene: NA; j_gene: TRBJ1-2; abundance: once; v_gene: TRBV7-2; len: 16; CDR3aa: CASSSSPGSEPYGYTF
d_gene: NA; j_gene: TRBJ1-5; abundance: NA; v_gene: TRBV7-2; len: 13; CDR3aa: CASSLEGVQPQHF
d_gene: NA; j_gene: TRBJ2-5; abundance: once; v_gene: TRBV6-2/TRBV6-3; len: 15; CDR3aa: CASSALLQGGETQYF
d_gene: TRBD1; j_gene: TRBJ1-6; abundance: once; v_gene: TRBV5-6; len: 15; CDR3aa: CASSLPGGFNSPLHF
d_gene: TRBD1; j_gene: TRBJ1-2; abundance: NA; v_gene: TRBV5-6; len: 12; CDR3aa: CASSLTGGGYTF
d_gene: NA; j_gene: TRBJ1-1; abundance: NA; v_gene: TRBV10-1; len: 14; CDR3aa: CANPGVMGITEAFF
d_gene: NA; j_gene: TRBJ1-1; abundance: few; v_gene: TRBV18; len: 15; CDR3aa: CASSARGPSYTEAFF
d_gene: TRBD2; j_gene: TRBJ2-1; abundance: once; v_gene: TRBV7-2; len: 17; CDR3aa: CASSLVYLAGASNEQFF
d_gene: TRBD1; j_gene: TRBJ2-3; abundance: NA; v_gene: TRBV5-1; len: 18; CDR3aa: CASSAGTGVTEPTDTQYF
d_gene: TRBD1; j_gene: TRBJ2-7; abundance: NA; v_gene: TRBV27; len: 15; CDR3aa: CASSLAGTGLLEQYF
d_gene: NA; j_gene: TRBJ2-5; abundance: NA; v_gene: TRBV11-3; len: 12; CDR3aa: CASSQQEETQYF
d_gene: NA; j_gene: TRBJ2-3; abundance: NA; v_gene: TRBV28; len: 14; CDR3aa: CASSSGGGGNTQYF
d_gene: NA; j_gene: TRBJ2-7; abundance: NA; v_gene: TRBV6-5; len: 12; CDR3aa: CASSSEQREQYF
d_gene: TRBD2; j_gene: TRBJ2-1; abundance: NA; v_gene: TRBV6-2/TRBV6-3; len: 16; CDR3aa: CASSSGLAGIGGEQFF
d_gene: TRBD1; j_gene: TRBJ1-2; abundance: NA; v_gene: TRBV6-5; len: 15; CDR3aa: CASSRGGQGTYGYTF
d_gene: TRBD2; j_gene: TRBJ2-3; abundance: NA; v_gene: TRBV20-1; len: 19; CDR3aa: CSASFQTGLAGGSTDTQYF
d_gene: TRBD1; j_gene: TRBJ1-5; abundance: NA; v_gene: TRBV27; len: 16; CDR3aa: CASSRRTGGNNQPQHF
d_gene: TRBD2; j_gene: TRBJ2-3; abundance: NA; v_gene: TRBV9; len: 16; CDR3aa: CASSRGPTSGSYTQYF